This T cell receptor beta chain was identified in a study of HIV-infected patients and healthy controls. Reverse transcription used around 500 ng RNA and constant-region primers for alpha and beta. Separate chain-specific third strand synthesis with multiplexing indices produced the alpha and beta libraries. TCRdb re-called the 5' RACE reads with MiXCR, one entry per CDR3 protein. The data contain 13,000 or so distinct CDR3 sequences, roughly 10% of them seen just once; the ten biggest clones take up about 6%. All unsorted peripheral T cells were captured because whole blood was used without fractionation. The TCR comes from an adult in good health. The sample comprised blood.

CDR3 sequence: CASSPRESGDYNEQFF. CDR3 coding DNA: TGTGCCAGCAGCCCCCGGGAGAGCGGGGACTACAATGAGCAGTTCTTC. The gene calls are TRBV11-2 and TRBJ2-1, with 7 bases fitting TRBD2. The junction had 10 bases not matched to a gene; V was cut back by 5 bases and J by 3 bases. CDR3 size: 16 residues. Germline lookup yields CDR1 SGHAT and CDR2 FQNNGV. Looking up the rest from reference TRBV11-2 and TRBJ2-1 gives the full variable domain: EAGVAQSPRYKIIEKRQSVAFWCNPISGHATLYWYQQILGQGPKLLIQFQNNGVVDDSQLPKDRFSAERLKGVDSTLKIQPAKLEDSAVYLCASSPRESGDYNEQFFGPGTRLTVL.